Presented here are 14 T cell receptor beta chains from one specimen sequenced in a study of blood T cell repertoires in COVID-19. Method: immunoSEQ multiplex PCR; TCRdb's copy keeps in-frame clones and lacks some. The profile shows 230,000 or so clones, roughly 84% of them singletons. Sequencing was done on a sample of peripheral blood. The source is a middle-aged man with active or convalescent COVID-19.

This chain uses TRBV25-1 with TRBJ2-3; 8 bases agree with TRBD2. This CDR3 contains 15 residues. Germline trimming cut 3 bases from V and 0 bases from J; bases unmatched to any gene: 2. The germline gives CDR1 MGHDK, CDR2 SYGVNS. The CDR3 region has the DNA TGTGCCAGCAGTGATTCTAGCGGGAGCACAGATACGCAGTATTTT. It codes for CASSDSSGSTDTQYF.

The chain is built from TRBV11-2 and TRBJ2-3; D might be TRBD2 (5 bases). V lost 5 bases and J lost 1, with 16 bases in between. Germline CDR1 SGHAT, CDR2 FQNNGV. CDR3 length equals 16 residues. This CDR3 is CASSPPRGAGTDTQYF. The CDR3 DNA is TGTGCCAGCAGCCCACCCCGTGGAGCGGGCACAGATACGCAGTATTTT.

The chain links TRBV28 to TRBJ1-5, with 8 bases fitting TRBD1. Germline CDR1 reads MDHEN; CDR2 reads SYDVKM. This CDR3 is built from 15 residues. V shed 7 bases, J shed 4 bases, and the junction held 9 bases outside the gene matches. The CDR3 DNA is TGTGCCAGCAAAGTCGAGGACAGGGAGAATCAGCCCCAGCATTTT. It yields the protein CASKVEDRENQPQHF.

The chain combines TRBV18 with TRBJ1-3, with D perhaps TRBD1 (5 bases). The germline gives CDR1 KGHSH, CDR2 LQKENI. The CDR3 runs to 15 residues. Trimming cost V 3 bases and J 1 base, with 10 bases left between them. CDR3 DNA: TGTGCCAGCTCACCGGGGCCGCGGTCTGGAAACACCATATATTTT. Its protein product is CASSPGPRSGNTIYF.

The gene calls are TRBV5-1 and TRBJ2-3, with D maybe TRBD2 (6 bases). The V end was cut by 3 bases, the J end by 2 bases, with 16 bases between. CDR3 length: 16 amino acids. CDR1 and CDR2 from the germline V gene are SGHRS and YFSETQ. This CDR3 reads CASSWGTDLLTDTQYF. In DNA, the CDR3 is TGCGCCAGCAGCTGGGGGACTGATCTCCTCACAGATACGCAGTATTTT.

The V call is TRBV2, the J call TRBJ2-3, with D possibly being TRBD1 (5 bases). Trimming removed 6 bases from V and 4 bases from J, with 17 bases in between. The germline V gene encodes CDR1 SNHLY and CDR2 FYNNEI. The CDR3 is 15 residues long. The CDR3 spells CASSLSRQGSDTQYF. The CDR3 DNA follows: TGTGCCAGCAGCCTCTCCCGGCAGGGTTCAGATACGCAGTATTTT.

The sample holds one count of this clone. The DNA of the CDR3 is TGTGCCTGGAGTGTACGACCCCCGACGGGGGGCTACACCTTC. Its protein is CAWSVRPPTGGYTF. The gene calls are TRBV30 and TRBJ1-2; the D is unclear. The germline CDR1 and CDR2 sequences are GTSNPN and SVGIG (reference sequence). The CDR3 has 14 amino acids. Trimming shortened V by 0 bases and J by 8 bases, and 16 bases separated the two germline ends.

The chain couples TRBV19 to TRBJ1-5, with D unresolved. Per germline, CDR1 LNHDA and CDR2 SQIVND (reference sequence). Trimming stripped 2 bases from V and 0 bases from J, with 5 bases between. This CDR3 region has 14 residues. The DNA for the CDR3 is TGTGCCAGTAGTATAAATTATAGCAATCAGCCCCAGCATTTT. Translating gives CASSINYSNQPQHF.

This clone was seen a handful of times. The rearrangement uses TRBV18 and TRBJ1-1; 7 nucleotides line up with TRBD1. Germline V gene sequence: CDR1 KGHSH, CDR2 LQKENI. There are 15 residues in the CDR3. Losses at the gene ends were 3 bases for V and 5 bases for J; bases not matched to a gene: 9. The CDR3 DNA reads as TGTGCCAGCTCACCTCTCCAGGGGGACCAGACTGAAGCTTTCTTT. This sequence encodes CASSPLQGDQTEAFF. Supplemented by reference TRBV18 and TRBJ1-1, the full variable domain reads NAGVMQNPRHLVRRRGQEARLRCSPMKGHSHVYWYRQLPEEGLKFMVYLQKENIIDESGMPKERFSAEFPKEGPSILRIQQVVRGDSAAYFCASSPLQGDQTEAFFGQGTRLTVV.

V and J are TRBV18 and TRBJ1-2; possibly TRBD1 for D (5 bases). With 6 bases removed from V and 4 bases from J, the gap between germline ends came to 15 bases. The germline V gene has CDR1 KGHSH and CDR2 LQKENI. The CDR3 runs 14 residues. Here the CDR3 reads CASSPAEGPYGYTF. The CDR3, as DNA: TGTGCCAGCTCCCCAGCGGAGGGACCCTATGGCTACACCTTC.

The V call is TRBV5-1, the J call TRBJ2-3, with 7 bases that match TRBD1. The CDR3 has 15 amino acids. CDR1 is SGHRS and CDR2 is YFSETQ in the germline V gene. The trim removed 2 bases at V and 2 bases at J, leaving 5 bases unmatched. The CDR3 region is CASSLPGQNTDTQYF. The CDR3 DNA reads TGCGCCAGCAGCTTACCGGGACAGAACACAGATACGCAGTATTTT.

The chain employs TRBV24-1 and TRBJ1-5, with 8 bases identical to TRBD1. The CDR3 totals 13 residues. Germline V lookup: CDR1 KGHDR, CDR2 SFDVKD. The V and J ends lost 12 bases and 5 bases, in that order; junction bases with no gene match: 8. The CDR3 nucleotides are TGTGCCGTAACTTCAGGGGGCCATCAGCCCCAGCATTTT. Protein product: CAVTSGGHQPQHF.

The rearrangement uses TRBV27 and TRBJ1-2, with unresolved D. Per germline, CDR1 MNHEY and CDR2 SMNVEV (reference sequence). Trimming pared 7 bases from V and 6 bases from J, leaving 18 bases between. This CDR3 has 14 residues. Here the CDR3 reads CASKRRATVDGYTF. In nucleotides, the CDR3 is TGTGCCAGCAAAAGGAGGGCAACTGTCGATGGCTACACCTTC.

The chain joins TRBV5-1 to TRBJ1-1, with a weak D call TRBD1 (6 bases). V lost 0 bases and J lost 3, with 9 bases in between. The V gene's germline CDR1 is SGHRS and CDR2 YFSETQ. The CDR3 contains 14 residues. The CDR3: CASSLVEGDTEAFF. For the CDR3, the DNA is TGCGCCAGCAGCTTGGTCGAGGGGGACACTGAAGCTTTCTTT. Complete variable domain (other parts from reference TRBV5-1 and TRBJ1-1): KAGVTQTPRYLIKTRGQQVTLSCSPISGHRSVSWYQQTPGQGLQFLFEYFSETQRNKGNFPGRFSGRQFSNSRSEMNVSTLELGDSALYLCASSLVEGDTEAFFGQGTRLTVV.